The 24 T cell receptor beta chains given below trace back to one sample, sequenced in a study of cytomegalovirus exposure and HLA in healthy donors. The PCR made use of 60 Vbeta and 13 Jbeta primers. The method was immunoSEQ multiplex PCR; TCRdb's version includes in-frame clones alone and lacks a portion of them. The sample consists of under 250,000 clones, roughly 85% of them appearing once. Sequenced sample: PBMCs. Receptors were obtained from a girl under 10 years old in good health and CMV-seronegative.

The genes are TRBV11-2 and TRBJ1-2; D might be TRBD1 (6 bases). Germline V CDR1 and CDR2: SGHAT, FQNNGV. The ends were cut back, 8 bases at V and 5 bases at J, with 18 bases in the middle. CDR3 length equals 14 residues. CDR3 sequence: CASGAGSGQYGYTF. DNA for the CDR3: TGTGCCAGCGGTGCCGGCTCTGGACAGTATGGCTACACCTTC.

V usage is TRBV7-8 and J usage is TRBJ2-1, with no clear D. Trimming shortened V by 3 bases and J by 0 bases, and 6 bases separated the two germline ends. This CDR3 spans 14 amino acids. Germline V lookup: CDR1 SGHVS, CDR2 FQNEAQ. CDR3 in amino acids: CASSFASSYNEQFF. The CDR3 nucleotides are TGTGCCAGCAGCTTCGCTAGCTCCTACAATGAGCAGTTCTTC.

This clone appeared a single time. The genes are TRBV19 and TRBJ1-1; perhaps TRBD1 as D (6 bases). V was pared by 5 bases and J by 5 bases, with 15 bases between. The CDR3 loop spans 14 amino acids. The germline V gene has CDR1 LNHDA and CDR2 SQIVND (reference sequence). The CDR3 sequence: CASSLRGGGTEAFF. CDR3 nucleotide sequence: TGTGCCAGTAGTCTCCGAGGGGGAGGGACTGAAGCTTTCTTT. Full variable domain (rest looked up from reference TRBV19 and TRBJ1-1): DGGITQSPKYLFRKEGQNVTLSCEQNLNHDAMYWYRQDPGQGLRLIYYSQIVNDFQKGDIAEGYSVSREKKESFPLTVTSAQKNPTAFYLCASSLRGGGTEAFFGQGTRLTVV.

This clone was picked up a small number of times. This chain uses TRBV13 with TRBJ1-6; 7 nucleotides match TRBD1. From germline, CDR1 is PRHDT and CDR2 FYEKMQ (reference sequence). The CDR3 loop spans 15 amino acids. V lost 5 bases, J lost 10 bases, and 11 bases stayed unmatched. The CDR3 region has the DNA TGTGCCAGCAGCGCTGCCAGGGGGTTAAAATCACCCCTCCACTTT. Protein: CASSAARGLKSPLHF.

The rearrangement links TRBV19 to TRBJ2-1; D gene unclear. Per the germline V gene, CDR1 is LNHDA and CDR2 is SQIVND (reference sequence). CDR3 length: 15 residues. The germline V and J ends were trimmed by 4 bases and 6 bases, with 16 bases remaining between them. The CDR3 loop reads CASSRLDRFLNEQFF. Here the CDR3 DNA reads TGTGCCAGTAGTAGGCTAGACCGGTTTCTCAATGAGCAGTTCTTC.

This chain uses TRBV28 with TRBJ1-1, with 9 bases identical to TRBD1. V was clipped by 10 bases and J by 7 bases; unmatched bases: 7. This CDR3 is 12 amino acids long. Germline V gene data show CDR1 as MDHEN and CDR2 as SYDVKM. CDR3 residues: CATVTGGSEAFF. The CDR3 coding sequence is TGTGCCACCGTTACAGGGGGCAGTGAAGCTTTCTTT. Variable domain in full (rest from reference TRBV28 and TRBJ1-1): DVKVTQSSRYLVKRTGEKVFLECVQDMDHENMFWYRQDPGLGLRLIYFSYDVKMKEKGDIPEGYSVSREKKERFSLILESASTNQTSMYLCATVTGGSEAFFGQGTRLTVV.

This clone was recorded once. The J gene is TRBJ2-1, the V gene TRBV7-3, with D possibly being TRBD1 (6 bases). The CDR3 is made up of 18 amino acids. Trimming cost V 8 bases and J 4 bases, with 27 bases left between them. Germline-derived CDR1 and CDR2 are SGHTA and FQGTGA. The CDR3 DNA reads as TGTGCCAGCGAGGGGATCCGGAGGTTCAGGGGCTATTACAATGAGCAGTTCTTC. It specifies CASEGIRRFRGYYNEQFF.

The V and J genes are TRBV19 and TRBJ2-1; 13 nucleotides line up with TRBD2. The CDR3 runs to 16 residues. Germline assignment: CDR1 LNHDA and CDR2 SQIVND (reference sequence). V was pared by 4 bases and J by 2 bases, with 2 bases of the junction left unmatched. The CDR3 bases are TGTGCCAGTAGTACACTAGCGGGGGGGCCCTACAATGAGCAGTTCTTC. This sequence encodes CASSTLAGGPYNEQFF.

Comment on this clone: Other DNA sequences from this sample encode an identical CDR3 as well. The chain recombines TRBV29-1 with TRBJ2-7; TRBD2 agrees at 8 bases. CDR1 SQVTM and CDR2 ANQGSEA come from the germline V gene. V gave up 6 bases and J gave up 7 bases; unmatched junction bases: 11. This CDR3 has 13 amino acids. The CDR3 loop is CSVVGLAGGEQYF. The CDR3, as DNA: TGCAGCGTCGTAGGCCTAGCGGGTGGGGAGCAGTACTTC.

The chain has TRBV6-6 and TRBJ2-7, with TRBD1 matching 7 bases. Per germline, CDR1 MNHNY and CDR2 SVGAGI (reference sequence). Trimming removed 3 bases from V and 5 bases from J; junction bases left unmatched: 13. The CDR3 has 16 residues. The CDR3 sequence is CASSYRDKTGSNEQYF. The CDR3 DNA is TGTGCCAGCAGTTATAGAGATAAGACAGGGAGCAACGAGCAGTACTTC.

V gene TRBV27 combines with J gene TRBJ1-2; D might be TRBD1 (5 bases). The CDR3 sequence is 14 residues long. Trimming removed 0 bases at V and 3 bases at J, with 8 bases between. CDR1 MNHEY and CDR2 SMNVEV come from the germline V gene (reference sequence). CDR3 loop: CASSLSAGHYGYTF. The CDR3 DNA follows: TGTGCCAGCAGTTTATCAGCGGGGCACTATGGCTACACCTTC.

The chain recombines TRBV5-1 with TRBJ2-5; 10 nucleotides agree with TRBD1. Germline CDR1 SGHRS, CDR2 YFSETQ. The length of the CDR3 is 14 residues. V shed 4 bases, J shed 13 bases, and the junction held 13 bases outside the gene matches. For the CDR3, the DNA is TGCGCCAGCAGCCCACGACAGGGGGCAGCCCCTGGGTACTTC. This sequence encodes CASSPRQGAAPGYF.

The V and J genes are TRBV4-1 and TRBJ2-5; TRBD1 agrees at 9 bases. This CDR3 has 16 residues. Germline V gene lookup returns CDR1 MGHRA and CDR2 YSYEKL. Trimming cost V 5 bases and J 3 bases; bases outside gene matches: 10. The CDR3 protein is CASSYFFDRGEETQYF. In nucleotides, the CDR3 is TGCGCCAGCAGCTATTTCTTCGACAGGGGGGAAGAGACCCAGTACTTC.

The chain joins TRBV6-5 to TRBJ2-7; 9 bases are a match to TRBD1. CDR1 is MNHEY, CDR2 SVGAGI, per germline. Trimming cost V 6 bases and J 3 bases; bases outside gene matches: 3. The CDR3 sequence is 13 residues long. The CDR3: CASSQGQGYEQYF. The CDR3 bases are TGTGCCAGCAGCCAGGGACAGGGCTACGAGCAGTACTTC.

V usage is TRBV5-4 and J usage is TRBJ2-2, with TRBD1 as a possible D gene (6 bases). Trimming stripped 1 base from V and 4 bases from J, with 11 bases between. CDR3 length: 15 amino acids. Germline CDR1 and CDR2: SGHNT and YYREEE (reference sequence). CDR3 in amino acids: CASSLQGPGTGELFF. DNA of the CDR3: TGTGCCAGCAGCTTGCAGGGGCCAGGCACCGGGGAGCTGTTTTTT.

J is TRBJ1-5 and V is TRBV28, with TRBD1 matching over 7 bases. From germline, CDR1 is MDHEN and CDR2 SYDVKM. The CDR3 contains 15 residues. After removal of 8 bases from V and 4 bases from J, the junction contained 11 bases not matched to a gene. The CDR3: CASDSWTGENQPQHF. DNA of the CDR3: TGTGCCAGCGACTCTTGGACAGGAGAAAATCAGCCCCAGCATTTT.

The V and J genes are TRBV11-2 and TRBJ2-7; perhaps TRBD1 as D (5 bases). The CDR3 covers 14 residues. The V gene's germline CDR1 is SGHAT and CDR2 FQNNGV. V was shortened by 1 base and J by 7 bases, with 14 bases between the two germline ends. CDR3 coding DNA: TGTGCCAGCAGCTTAGGGGGCACATTTGGGGAGCAGTACTTC. This translates into CASSLGGTFGEQYF.

This chain joins TRBV20-1 and TRBJ2-7; D remains ambiguous. This CDR3 region has 11 residues. From germline, CDR1 is DFQATT and CDR2 SNEGSKA (reference sequence). V was shortened by 3 bases and J by 6 bases, with 9 bases between the two germline ends. CDR3 in amino acids: CSASQVREQYF. The CDR3 nucleotides read TGCAGTGCTAGTCAGGTGCGCGAGCAGTACTTC.

J is TRBJ2-1 and V is TRBV27; TRBD2 matches at 9 bases. V was pared by 11 bases and J by 4 bases, with 6 bases of the junction left unmatched. The germline V gene has CDR1 MNHEY and CDR2 SMNVEV (reference sequence). The length of the CDR3 is 13 residues. This CDR3 reads CAAGGERYNEQFF. The CDR3 DNA reads TGTGCCGCGGGGGGGGAGCGGTACAATGAGCAGTTCTTC.

The chain couples TRBV5-6 to TRBJ2-3, with 8 bases aligning to TRBD1. After removal of 2 bases from V and 4 bases from J, the junction contained 6 bases not matched to a gene. Germline CDR1 and CDR2: SGHDT and YYEEEE. CDR3 length: 15 residues. The CDR3: CASSLGQGAADTQYF. CDR3 in DNA: TGTGCCAGCAGCTTAGGGCAGGGGGCGGCAGATACGCAGTATTTT.

This clone is a singleton in its sample. The J gene is TRBJ1-4, the V gene TRBV5-6; no clear D. Germline values: CDR1 SGHDT, CDR2 YYEEEE. CDR3 length: 14 residues. The V and J ends lost 3 bases and 3 bases respectively, with 9 bases between them. CDR3 DNA: TGTGCCAGCAGCTGGCGAGGATCTAATGAAAAACTGTTTTTT. This gives the protein CASSWRGSNEKLFF.

The chain is built from TRBV5-1 and TRBJ2-5, with 9 bases matching TRBD1. This CDR3 contains 18 residues. The ends lost 2 bases at V and 5 bases at J; junction bases unmatched: 16. The V gene's germline CDR1 is SGHRS and CDR2 YFSETQ. This chain's CDR3 is CASSFWGQGGLVEETQYF. CDR3 sequence (DNA): TGCGCCAGCAGCTTCTGGGGACAGGGAGGATTGGTCGAGGAGACCCAGTACTTC.

V usage is TRBV7-9 and J usage is TRBJ2-7; the match to TRBD1 covers 7 bases. The V and J ends lost 2 bases and 6 bases, in that order; junction bases with no gene match: 4. Germline assignment: CDR1 SEHNR and CDR2 FQNEAQ (reference sequence). The CDR3 is 13 amino acids. CDR3 bases: TGTGCCAGCAGCTTAAAAGGGGGCCTCGAGCAGTACTTC. Its protein product is CASSLKGGLEQYF. Filled out from reference TRBV7-9 and TRBJ2-7, the complete variable domain reads DTGVSQNPRHKITKRGQNVTFRCDPISEHNRLYWYRQTLGQGPEFLTYFQNEAQLEKSRLLSDRFSAERPKGSFSTLEIQRTEQGDSAMYLCASSLKGGLEQYFGPGTRLTVT.

V gene TRBV5-4 combines with J gene TRBJ1-1, with D possibly being TRBD1 (5 bases). This CDR3 contains 14 residues. The V gene's germline CDR1 is SGHNT and CDR2 YYREEE (reference sequence). Trimming pared 3 bases from V and 4 bases from J, leaving 13 bases between. The CDR3 sequence is CASSSKTGGTEAFF. The DNA for the CDR3 is TGTGCCAGCAGCTCAAAAACGGGGGGCACTGAAGCTTTCTTT.